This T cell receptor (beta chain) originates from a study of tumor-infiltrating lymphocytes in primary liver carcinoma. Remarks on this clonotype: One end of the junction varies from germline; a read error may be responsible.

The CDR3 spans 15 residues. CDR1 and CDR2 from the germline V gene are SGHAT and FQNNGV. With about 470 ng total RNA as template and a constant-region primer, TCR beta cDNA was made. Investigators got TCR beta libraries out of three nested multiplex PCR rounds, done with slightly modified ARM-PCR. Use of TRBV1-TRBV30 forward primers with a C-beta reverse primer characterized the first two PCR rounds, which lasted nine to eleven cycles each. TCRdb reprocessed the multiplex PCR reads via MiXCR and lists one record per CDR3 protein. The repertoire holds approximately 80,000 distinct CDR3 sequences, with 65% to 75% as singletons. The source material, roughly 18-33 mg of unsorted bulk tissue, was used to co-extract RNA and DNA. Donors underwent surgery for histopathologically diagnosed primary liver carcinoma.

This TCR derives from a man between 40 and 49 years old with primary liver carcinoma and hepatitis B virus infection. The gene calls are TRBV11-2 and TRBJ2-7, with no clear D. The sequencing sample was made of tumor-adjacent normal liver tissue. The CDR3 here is CGSSLGMDGSYEQHF. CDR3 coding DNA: TGTGGCAGCAGCCTAGGGATGGACGGCTCCTACGAGCAGCACTTC.